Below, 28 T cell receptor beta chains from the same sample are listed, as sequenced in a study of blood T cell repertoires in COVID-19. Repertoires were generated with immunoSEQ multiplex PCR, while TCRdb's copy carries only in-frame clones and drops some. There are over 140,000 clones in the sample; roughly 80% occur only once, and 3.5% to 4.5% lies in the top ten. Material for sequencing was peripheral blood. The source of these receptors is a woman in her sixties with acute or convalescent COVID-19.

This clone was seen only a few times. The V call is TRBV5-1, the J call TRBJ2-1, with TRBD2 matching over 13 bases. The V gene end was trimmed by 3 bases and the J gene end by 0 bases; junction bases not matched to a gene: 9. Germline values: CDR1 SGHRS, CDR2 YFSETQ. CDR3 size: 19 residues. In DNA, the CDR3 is TGCGCCAGCAGCTCCCCCGGGACTAGCGGGACTAGCTCCTACAATGAGCAGTTCTTC. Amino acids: CASSSPGTSGTSSYNEQFF.

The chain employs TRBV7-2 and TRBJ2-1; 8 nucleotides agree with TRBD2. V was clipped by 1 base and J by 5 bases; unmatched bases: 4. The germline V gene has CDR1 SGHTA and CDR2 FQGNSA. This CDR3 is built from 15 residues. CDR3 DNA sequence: TGTGCCAGCAGCTTAGTGGCGGGAGGAAACAATGAGCAGTTCTTC. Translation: CASSLVAGGNNEQFF.

Written as DNA, the CDR3 is TGTGCCAGCAGTTTACGGGGTTCCCTCGGGAATGAGCAGTTCTTC. Amino acids: CASSLRGSLGNEQFF. The chain combines TRBV28 with TRBJ2-1, with D possibly matching TRBD2 (5 bases). The V gene lost 2 bases and the J gene lost 7 bases, with 15 bases spanning the gap. Per the germline V gene, CDR1 is MDHEN and CDR2 is SYDVKM. The CDR3 is 15 residues long.

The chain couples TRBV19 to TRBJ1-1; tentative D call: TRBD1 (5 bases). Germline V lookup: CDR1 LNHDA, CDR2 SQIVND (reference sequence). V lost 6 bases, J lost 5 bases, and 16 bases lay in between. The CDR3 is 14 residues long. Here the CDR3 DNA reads TGTGCCAGTAGCCACGGGGGGGTCTCAACTGAAGCTTTCTTT. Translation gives CASSHGGVSTEAFF.

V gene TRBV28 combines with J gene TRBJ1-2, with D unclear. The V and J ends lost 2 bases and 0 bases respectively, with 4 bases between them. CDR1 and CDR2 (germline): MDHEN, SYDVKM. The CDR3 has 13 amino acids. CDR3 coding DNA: TGTGCCAGCAGTTTAGTCACTAACTATGGCTACACCTTC. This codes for CASSLVTNYGYTF.

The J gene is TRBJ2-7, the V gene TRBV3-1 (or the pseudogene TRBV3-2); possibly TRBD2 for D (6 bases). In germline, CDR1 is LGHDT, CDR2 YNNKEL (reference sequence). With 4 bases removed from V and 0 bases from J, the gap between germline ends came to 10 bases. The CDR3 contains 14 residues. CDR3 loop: CASSLGGISYEQYF. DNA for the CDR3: TGTGCCAGCAGCCTTGGCGGGATCTCCTACGAGCAGTACTTC.

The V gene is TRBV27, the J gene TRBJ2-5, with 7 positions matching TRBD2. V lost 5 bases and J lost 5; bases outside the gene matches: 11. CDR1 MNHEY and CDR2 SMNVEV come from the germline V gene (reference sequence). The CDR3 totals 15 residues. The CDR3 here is CASSVGRGAGETQYF. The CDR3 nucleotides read TGTGCCAGCAGTGTAGGGAGGGGCGCCGGGGAGACCCAGTACTTC.

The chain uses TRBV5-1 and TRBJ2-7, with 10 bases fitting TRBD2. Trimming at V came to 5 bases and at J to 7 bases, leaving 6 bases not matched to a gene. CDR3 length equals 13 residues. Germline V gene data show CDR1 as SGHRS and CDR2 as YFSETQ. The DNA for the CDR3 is TGCGCCAGCAGTCTAGCGGGAGTTACGGAGCAGTACTTC. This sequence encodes CASSLAGVTEQYF.

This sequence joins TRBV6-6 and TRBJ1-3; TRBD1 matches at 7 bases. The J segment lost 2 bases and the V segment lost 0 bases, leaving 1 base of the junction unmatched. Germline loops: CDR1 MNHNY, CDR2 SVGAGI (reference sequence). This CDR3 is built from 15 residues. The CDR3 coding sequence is TGTGCCAGCAGTTACTCCGGGACAGCTGGAAACACCATATATTTT. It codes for CASSYSGTAGNTIYF.

CDR3 DNA: TGTGCCACCAGTGATTTTTTGAGCGATACGCAGTATTTT. Amino acid sequence: CATSDFLSDTQYF. The rearrangement links TRBV24-1 to TRBJ2-3; D is unresolved. Germline-derived CDR1 and CDR2 are KGHDR and SFDVKD. The CDR3 consists of 13 residues. Trimming removed 1 base at V and 6 bases at J, with 7 bases between.

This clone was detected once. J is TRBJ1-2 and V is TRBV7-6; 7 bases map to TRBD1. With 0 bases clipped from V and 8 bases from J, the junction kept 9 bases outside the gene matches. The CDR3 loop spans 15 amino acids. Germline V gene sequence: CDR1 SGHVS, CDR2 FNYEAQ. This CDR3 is CASSLAVGQAAGYTF. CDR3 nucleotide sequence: TGTGCCAGCAGCTTAGCCGTAGGACAGGCCGCCGGCTACACCTTC.

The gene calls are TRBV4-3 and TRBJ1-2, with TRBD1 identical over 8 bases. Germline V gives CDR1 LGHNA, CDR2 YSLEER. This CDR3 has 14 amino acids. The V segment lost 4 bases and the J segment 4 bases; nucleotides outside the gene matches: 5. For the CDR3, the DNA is TGCGCCAGCAGCCCCTTACAGGGGGGCTATGGCTACACCTTC. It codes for CASSPLQGGYGYTF.

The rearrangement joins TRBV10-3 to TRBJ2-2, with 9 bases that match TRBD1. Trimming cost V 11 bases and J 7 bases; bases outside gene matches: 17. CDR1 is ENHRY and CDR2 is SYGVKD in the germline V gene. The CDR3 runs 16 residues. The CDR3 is CAAQPARTGENGELFF. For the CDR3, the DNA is TGTGCCGCCCAACCGGCCCGGACAGGGGAGAACGGGGAGCTGTTTTTT.

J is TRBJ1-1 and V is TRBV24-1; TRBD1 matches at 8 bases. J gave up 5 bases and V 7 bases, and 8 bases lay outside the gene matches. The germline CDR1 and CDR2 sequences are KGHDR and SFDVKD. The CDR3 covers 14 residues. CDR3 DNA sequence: TGTGCCACCAGAAAAACAGGGGGTGAGACTGAAGCTTTCTTT. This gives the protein CATRKTGGETEAFF.

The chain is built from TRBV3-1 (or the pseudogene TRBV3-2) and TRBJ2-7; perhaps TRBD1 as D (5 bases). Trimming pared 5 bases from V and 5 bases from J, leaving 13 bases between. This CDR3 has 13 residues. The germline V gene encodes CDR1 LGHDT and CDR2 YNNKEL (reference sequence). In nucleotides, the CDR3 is TGTGCCAGCAGCTTCACAGGAGTCCACGAGCAGTACTTC. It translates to CASSFTGVHEQYF.

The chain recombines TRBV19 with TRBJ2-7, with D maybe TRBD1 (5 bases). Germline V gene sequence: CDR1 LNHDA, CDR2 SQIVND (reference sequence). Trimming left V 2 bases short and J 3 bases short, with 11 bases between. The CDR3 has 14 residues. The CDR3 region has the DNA TGTGCCAGTAGTATATCTGGACATTACTACGAGCAGTACTTC. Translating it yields CASSISGHYYEQYF.

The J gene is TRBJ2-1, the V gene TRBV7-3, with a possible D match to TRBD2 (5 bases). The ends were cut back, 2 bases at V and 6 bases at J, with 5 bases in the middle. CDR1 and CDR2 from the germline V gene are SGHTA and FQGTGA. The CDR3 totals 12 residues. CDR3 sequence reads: CASSLGSNEQFF. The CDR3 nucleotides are TGTGCCAGCAGCTTAGGGAGCAATGAGCAGTTCTTC.

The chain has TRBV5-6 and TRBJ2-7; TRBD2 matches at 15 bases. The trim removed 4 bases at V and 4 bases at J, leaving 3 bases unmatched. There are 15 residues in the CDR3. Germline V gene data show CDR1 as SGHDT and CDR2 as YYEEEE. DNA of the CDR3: TGTGCCAGCAGCCATGGACTAGCGGGAGGGTACGAGCAGTACTTC. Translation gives CASSHGLAGGYEQYF. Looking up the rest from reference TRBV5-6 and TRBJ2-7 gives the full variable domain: DAGVTQSPTHLIKTRGQQVTLRCSPKSGHDTVSWYQQALGQGPQFIFQYYEEEERQRGNFPDRFSGHQFPNYSSELNVNALLLGDSALYLCASSHGLAGGYEQYFGPGTRLTVT.

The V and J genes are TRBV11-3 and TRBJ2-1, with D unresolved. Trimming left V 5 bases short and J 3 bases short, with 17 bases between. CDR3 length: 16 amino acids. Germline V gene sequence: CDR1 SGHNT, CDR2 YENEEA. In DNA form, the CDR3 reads TGTGCCAGCAGCCCACCCTTCAGCTACTACTACAATGAGCAGTTCTTC. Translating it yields CASSPPFSYYYNEQFF.

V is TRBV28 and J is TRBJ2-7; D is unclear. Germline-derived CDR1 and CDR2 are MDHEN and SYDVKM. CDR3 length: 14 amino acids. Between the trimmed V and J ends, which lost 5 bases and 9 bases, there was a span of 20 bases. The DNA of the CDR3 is TGTGCCAGCAGTCACCCGAGTAAGCCAAGTGTGCAGTACTTC. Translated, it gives CASSHPSKPSVQYF.

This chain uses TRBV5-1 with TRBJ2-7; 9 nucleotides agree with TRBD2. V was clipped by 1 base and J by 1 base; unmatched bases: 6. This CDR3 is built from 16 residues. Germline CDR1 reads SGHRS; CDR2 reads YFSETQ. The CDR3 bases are TGCGCCAGCAGCTTGCTAGCGGGATTGGATTCCTACGAGCAGTACTTC. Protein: CASSLLAGLDSYEQYF.

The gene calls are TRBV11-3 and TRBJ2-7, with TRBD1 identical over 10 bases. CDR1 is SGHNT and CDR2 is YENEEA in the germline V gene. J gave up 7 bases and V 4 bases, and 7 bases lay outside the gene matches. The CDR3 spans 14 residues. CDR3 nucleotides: TGTGCCAGCAGCTCGGGACAGGGGCCCACTGAGCAGTACTTC. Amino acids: CASSSGQGPTEQYF.

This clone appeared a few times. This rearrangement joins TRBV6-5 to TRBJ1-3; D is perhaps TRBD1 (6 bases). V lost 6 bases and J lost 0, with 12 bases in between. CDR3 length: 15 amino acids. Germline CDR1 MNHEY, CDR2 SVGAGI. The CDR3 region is CASRPQGISGNTIYF. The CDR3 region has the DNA TGTGCCAGCAGGCCACAGGGCATCTCTGGAAACACCATATATTTT.

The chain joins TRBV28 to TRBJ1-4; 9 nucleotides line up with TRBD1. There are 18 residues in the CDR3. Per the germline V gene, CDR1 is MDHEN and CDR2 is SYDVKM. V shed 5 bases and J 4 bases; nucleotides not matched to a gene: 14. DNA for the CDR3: TGTGCCAGCAGTCGAGGACAGGGGTCCGGAATACGTAATGAAAAACTGTTTTTT. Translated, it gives CASSRGQGSGIRNEKLFF.

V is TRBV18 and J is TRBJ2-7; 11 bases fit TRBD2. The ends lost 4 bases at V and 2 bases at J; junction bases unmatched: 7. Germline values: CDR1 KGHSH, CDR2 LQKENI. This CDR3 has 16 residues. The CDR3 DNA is TGTGCCAGCTCACTATCAACTAGCGGGGGACCCTACGAGCAGTACTTC. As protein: CASSLSTSGGPYEQYF.

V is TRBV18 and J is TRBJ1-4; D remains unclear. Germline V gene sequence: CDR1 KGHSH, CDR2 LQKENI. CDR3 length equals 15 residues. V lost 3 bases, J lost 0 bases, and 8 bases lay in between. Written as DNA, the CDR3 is TGTGCCAGCTCACCCCCAGGTTCAACTAATGAAAAACTGTTTTTT. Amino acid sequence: CASSPPGSTNEKLFF.

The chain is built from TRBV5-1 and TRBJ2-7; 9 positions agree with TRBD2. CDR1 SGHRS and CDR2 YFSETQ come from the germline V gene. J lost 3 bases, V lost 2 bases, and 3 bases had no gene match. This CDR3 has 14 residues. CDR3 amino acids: CASSLAGGLYEQYF. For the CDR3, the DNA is TGCGCCAGCAGCTTAGCGGGAGGCCTCTACGAGCAGTACTTC.

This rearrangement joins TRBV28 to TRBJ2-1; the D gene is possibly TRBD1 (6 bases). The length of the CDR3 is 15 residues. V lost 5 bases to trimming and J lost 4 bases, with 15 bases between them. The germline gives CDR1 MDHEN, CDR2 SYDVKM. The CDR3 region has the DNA TGTGCCAGCAGTCCCGCGGGCCAGGGGTACAATGAGCAGTTCTTC. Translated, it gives CASSPAGQGYNEQFF. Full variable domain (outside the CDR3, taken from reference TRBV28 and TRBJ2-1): DVKVTQSSRYLVKRTGEKVFLECVQDMDHENMFWYRQDPGLGLRLIYFSYDVKMKEKGDIPEGYSVSREKKERFSLILESASTNQTSMYLCASSPAGQGYNEQFFGPGTRLTVL.